A single sample gave rise to the 15 T cell receptor beta chains below, sequenced in a study of OX40 agonist ivuxolimab in advanced cancers. The assay was immunoSEQ multiplex PCR, and TCRdb's table has in-frame clones only and misses some. The sample lists roughly 59,000 clones, 65% to 85% occurring once. Material: CD4+ or CD8+ T cells sorted from blood, obtained in a trial of the OX40 agonist ivuxolimab. The receptors were sampled from an adult with an advanced solid tumor such as melanoma, head and neck, liver or kidney cancer.

The rearrangement joins TRBV5-5 to TRBJ2-3; D is undetermined. There are 11 residues in the CDR3. V lost 1 base and J lost 5, with 2 bases in between. Germline V gene data show CDR1 as SGHKS and CDR2 as YYEKEE (reference sequence). The CDR3 bases are TGTGCCAGCAGCTTGTTAGATACGCAGTATTTT. Translation: CASSLLDTQYF.

The chain couples TRBV5-4 to TRBJ1-2; D might be TRBD1 (5 bases). In germline, CDR1 is SGHNT, CDR2 YYREEE (reference sequence). V was cut by 4 bases and J by 2 bases, with 9 bases left in between. The CDR3 has 13 amino acids. The DNA for the CDR3 is TGTGCCAGCAGCAATCGACAGAACTATGGCTACACCTTC. Translating gives CASSNRQNYGYTF.

The CDR3 sequence: CASGVGPGASNYGYTF. The CDR3, as DNA: TGTGCCTCTGGGGTGGGACCAGGAGCTTCTAACTATGGCTACACCTTC. The chain couples TRBV30 to TRBJ1-2; a possible D gene is TRBD1 (5 bases). This CDR3 region has 16 residues. Germline CDR1 is GTSNPN and CDR2 is SVGIG (reference sequence). Trimming removed 7 bases at V and 0 bases at J, with 21 bases between.

The genes are TRBV5-1 and TRBJ2-1, with 14 bases identical to TRBD2. This CDR3 spans 19 amino acids. J lost 2 bases, V lost 1 base, and 8 bases had no gene match. Germline CDR1 is SGHRS and CDR2 is YFSETQ. CDR3 sequence reads: CASSLMGLAGVQTYNEQFF. In DNA, the CDR3 is TGCGCCAGCAGCTTGATGGGACTAGCGGGGGTTCAAACCTACAATGAGCAGTTCTTC.

This clone was seen only a few times. The V and J genes are TRBV2 and TRBJ2-5, with D perhaps matching TRBD1 or TRBD2 (6 bases each). The CDR3 consists of 16 residues. Trimming cost V 2 bases and J 5 bases, with 18 bases left between them. The germline CDR1 and CDR2 sequences are SNHLY and FYNNEI. The CDR3 nucleotides are TGTGCCAGCAGTGAATGGGCTCCGGGGGCCGGGGAGACCCAGTACTTC. Translated: CASSEWAPGAGETQYF.

The table lists this clone with a few counts. The J gene is TRBJ1-1, the V gene TRBV18; D might be TRBD1 (5 bases). The CDR3 extends over 13 amino acids. Germline CDR1 is KGHSH and CDR2 is LQKENI. Trimming shortened V by 2 bases and J by 3 bases, and 7 bases separated the two germline ends. CDR3 sequence: CASSPIRDTEAFF. The DNA of the CDR3 is TGTGCCAGCTCACCAATCAGGGACACTGAAGCTTTCTTT. Using reference TRBV18 and TRBJ1-1 for the parts outside the CDR3, the full variable domain is NAGVMQNPRHLVRRRGQEARLRCSPMKGHSHVYWYRQLPEEGLKFMVYLQKENIIDESGMPKERFSAEFPKEGPSILRIQQVVRGDSAAYFCASSPIRDTEAFFGQGTRLTVV.

The chain has TRBV30 and TRBJ2-7; a possible D gene is TRBD1 (5 bases). The V end lost 2 bases, the J end lost 0 bases, and 8 bases lay between the germline ends. The germline V gene encodes CDR1 GTSNPN and CDR2 SVGIG (reference sequence). This CDR3 has 13 amino acids. The CDR3 spells CAWSSRVSYEQYF. CDR3 DNA: TGTGCCTGGAGTTCCAGGGTCTCCTACGAGCAGTACTTC.

This chain uses TRBV5-4 with TRBJ2-5; TRBD2 aligns across 12 bases. This CDR3 contains 17 residues. Trimming took 3 bases from V and 5 from J; bases not matched to a gene: 11. Germline V CDR1 and CDR2: SGHNT, YYREEE (reference sequence). Here the CDR3 DNA reads TGTGCCAGCAGCTCCGGACTAGCGGGGTCCGGGGGGGAGACCCAGTACTTC. Its protein product is CASSSGLAGSGGETQYF.

This chain links TRBV30 with TRBJ2-7; 8 nucleotides match TRBD2. V was pared by 3 bases and J by 7 bases, with 5 bases of the junction left unmatched. This CDR3 has 12 residues. Germline V gene data show CDR1 as GTSNPN and CDR2 as SVGIG (reference sequence). The CDR3 sequence: CAWSGGAREQYF. For the CDR3, the DNA is TGTGCCTGGAGCGGGGGGGCGCGTGAGCAGTACTTC.

This clone appeared a few times. This chain connects TRBV7-2 to TRBJ2-1; D ambiguous. CDR3 length: 14 residues. Per the germline V gene, CDR1 is SGHTA and CDR2 is FQGNSA. Trimming cost V 8 bases and J 3 bases, with 14 bases left between them. CDR3 nucleotide sequence: TGTGCCAGCTGCCCTGAACCCAACTACAATGAGCAGTTCTTC. Its protein is CASCPEPNYNEQFF.

The CDR3 loop is CASSPTGTSWDEQFF. CDR3 nucleotide sequence: TGTGCCAGCTCACCGACCGGAACGAGCTGGGATGAGCAGTTCTTC. V is TRBV18 and J is TRBJ2-1; D gene unclear. Trimming took off 3 bases at V and 8 bases at J, with 17 bases between the two ends. Germline V gives CDR1 KGHSH, CDR2 LQKENI. This CDR3 is 15 amino acids long.

V is TRBV5-1 and J is TRBJ2-5; 7 bases agree with TRBD2. The CDR3 consists of 15 residues. Trimming removed 4 bases from V and 8 bases from J; junction bases left unmatched: 14. The germline gives CDR1 SGHRS, CDR2 YFSETQ. In DNA form, the CDR3 reads TGCGCCAGCAGCCCGCCAGGGACTACCTCGTCTACCCAGTACTTC. Its translation is CASSPPGTTSSTQYF. The full variable domain, with the rest looked up from reference TRBV5-1 and TRBJ2-5, is KAGVTQTPRYLIKTRGQQVTLSCSPISGHRSVSWYQQTPGQGLQFLFEYFSETQRNKGNFPGRFSGRQFSNSRSEMNVSTLELGDSALYLCASSPPGTTSSTQYFGPGTRLLVL.

The V call is TRBV10-3, the J call TRBJ2-2; D unresolved. CDR3 length equals 14 residues. Trimming left V 6 bases short and J 4 bases short, with 12 bases between. Per the germline V gene, CDR1 is ENHRY and CDR2 is SYGVKD. The CDR3 coding sequence is TGTGCCATCAGCGGCAGAGAGAGCACCGGGGAGCTGTTTTTT. It codes for CAISGRESTGELFF.

V is TRBV29-1 and J is TRBJ2-7, with 8 bases that match TRBD2. This CDR3 is 13 amino acids long. CDR1 and CDR2 (germline): SQVTM, ANQGSEA. The CDR3 DNA reads as TGCACCCTCTCGGGGGGGGGATCCTACGAGCAGTACTTC. Its translation is CTLSGGGSYEQYF.

The chain uses TRBV11-3 and TRBJ2-3; D may be TRBD1 or TRBD2 (5 bases each). This CDR3 region has 15 residues. The germline CDR1 and CDR2 sequences are SGHNT and YENEEA. With 1 base removed from V and 3 bases from J, the gap between germline ends came to 11 bases. The CDR3 spells CASSLGDGPTDTQYF. CDR3 sequence (DNA): TGTGCCAGCAGCTTAGGGGACGGACCTACAGATACGCAGTATTTT.